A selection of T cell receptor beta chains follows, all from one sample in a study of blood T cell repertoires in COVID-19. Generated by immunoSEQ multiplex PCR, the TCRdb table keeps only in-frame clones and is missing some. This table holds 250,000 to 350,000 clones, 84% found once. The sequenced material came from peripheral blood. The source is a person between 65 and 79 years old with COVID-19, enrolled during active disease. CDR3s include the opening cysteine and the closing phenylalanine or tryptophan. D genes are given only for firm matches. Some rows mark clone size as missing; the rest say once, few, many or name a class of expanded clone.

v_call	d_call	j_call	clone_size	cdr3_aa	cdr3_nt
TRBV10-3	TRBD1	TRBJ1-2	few	CAIRGGIEVYGYTF	TGTGCCATCAGAGGGGGCATTGAGGTCTATGGCTACACCTTC
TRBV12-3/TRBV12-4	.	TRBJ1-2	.	CASSLSGVGYTF	TGTGCCAGCAGTTTATCAGGGGTTGGCTACACCTTC
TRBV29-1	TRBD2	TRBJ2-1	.	CSARTSGRFSNEQFF	TGCAGCGCTAGGACTAGCGGGAGATTTAGCAATGAGCAGTTCTTC
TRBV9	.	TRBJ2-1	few	CASSVAGSVNNEQFF	TGTGCCAGCAGCGTAGCGGGGTCGGTTAACAATGAGCAGTTCTTC
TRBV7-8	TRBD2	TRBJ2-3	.	CASSPDPGTSGRRFPDTQYF	TGTGCCAGCAGCCCCGACCCCGGGACTAGCGGGAGAAGGTTTCCAGATACGCAGTATTTT
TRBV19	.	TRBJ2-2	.	CASYEGGFSGELFF	TGTGCCAGTTACGAGGGCGGATTTTCAGGGGAGCTGTTTTTT
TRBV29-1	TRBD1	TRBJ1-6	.	CSGKTGDGSPLHF	TGCAGCGGGAAGACAGGGGATGGATCACCCCTCCACTTT
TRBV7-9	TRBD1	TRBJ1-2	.	CASSYLQGSRDGYTF	TGTGCCAGCAGCTACCTACAGGGGAGTCGGGATGGCTACACCTTC
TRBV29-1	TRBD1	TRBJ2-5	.	CSVKLMRAGGRETQYF	TGCAGCGTTAAGTTGATGAGGGCAGGGGGCCGCGAGACCCAGTACTTC
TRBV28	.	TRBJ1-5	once	CASPRDNQPQHF	TGTGCCAGCCCCCGAGACAATCAGCCCCAGCATTTT
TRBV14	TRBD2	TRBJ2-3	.	CASSLSGADTDTQYF	TGTGCCAGCAGCCTCAGCGGGGCCGACACAGATACGCAGTATTTT
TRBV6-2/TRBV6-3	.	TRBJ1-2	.	CASSYSKSGTYGYTF	TGTGCCAGCAGTTACTCGAAGTCTGGGACTTATGGCTACACCTTC
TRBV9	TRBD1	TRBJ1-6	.	CASSPTGAPNSPLHF	TGTGCCAGCAGCCCAACAGGGGCACCTAATTCACCCCTCCACTTT
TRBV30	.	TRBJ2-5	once	CAWRLPGAYQETQYF	TGTGCCTGGAGGCTGCCAGGCGCCTACCAAGAGACCCAGTACTTC
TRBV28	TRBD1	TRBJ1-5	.	CASSLPGGRQPQHF	TGTGCCAGCAGTTTACCAGGGGGCCGTCAGCCCCAGCATTTT
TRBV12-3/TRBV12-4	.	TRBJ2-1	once	CASSLTQGSEQFF	TGTGCCAGCAGTTTGACGCAGGGGAGTGAGCAGTTCTTC
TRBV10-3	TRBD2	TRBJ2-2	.	CAIARLADTGELFF	TGTGCCATTGCCCGACTAGCGGACACCGGGGAGCTGTTTTTT
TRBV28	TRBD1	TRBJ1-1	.	CASSQQGFSSTEAFF	TGTGCCAGCAGCCAACAGGGGTTTTCGAGCACTGAAGCTTTCTTT
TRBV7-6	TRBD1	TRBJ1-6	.	CASSPQTGGNSPLHF	TGTGCCAGCAGCCCCCAGACAGGGGGTAATTCACCCCTCCACTTT
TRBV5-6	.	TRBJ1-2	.	CASSLKGKPPGGDHGYTF	TGTGCCAGCAGCTTGAAGGGCAAACCCCCGGGCGGGGACCATGGCTACACCTTC
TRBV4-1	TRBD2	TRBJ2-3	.	CASSQASGGTTDTQYF	TGCGCCAGCAGCCAGGCTAGCGGGGGGACCACAGATACGCAGTATTTT
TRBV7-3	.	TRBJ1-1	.	CASSSGMNTEAFF	TGTGCCAGCAGCTCCGGGATGAACACTGAAGCTTTCTTT
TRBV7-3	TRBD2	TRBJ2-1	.	CASGGAGGNNEQFF	TGTGCCAGCGGGGGAGCGGGGGGAAACAATGAGCAGTTCTTC
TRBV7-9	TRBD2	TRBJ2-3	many	CASSTLAGDTDTQYF	TGTGCCAGCAGCACCTTAGCGGGAGACACAGATACGCAGTATTTT
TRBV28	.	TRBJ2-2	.	CASSLLSMWATGELFF	TGTGCCAGCAGTTTATTGAGTATGTGGGCTACCGGGGAGCTGTTTTTT
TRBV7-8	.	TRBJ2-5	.	CASSAPPGMLGETQYF	TGTGCCAGCAGCGCACCCCCCGGGATGCTCGGGGAGACCCAGTACTTC
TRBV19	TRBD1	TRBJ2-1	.	CATQDRFVNEQFF	TGTGCCACCCAGGACAGGTTCGTCAATGAGCAGTTCTTC
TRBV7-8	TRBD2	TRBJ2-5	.	CASSSRGLAGNQETQYF	TGTGCCAGCAGCTCAAGAGGACTAGCGGGAAATCAAGAGACCCAGTACTTC
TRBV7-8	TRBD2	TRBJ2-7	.	CASSLTTLTSGGAGEQYF	TGTGCCAGCAGCCTTACGACCCTTACTAGCGGGGGGGCGGGTGAGCAGTACTTC
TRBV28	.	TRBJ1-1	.	CASSRGGSLNTEAFF	TGTGCCAGCAGCAGAGGAGGGAGTCTGAACACTGAAGCTTTCTTT
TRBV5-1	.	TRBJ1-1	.	CASSYEPTGWQAFF	TGCGCCAGCAGCTACGAGCCCACAGGGTGGCAAGCTTTCTTT
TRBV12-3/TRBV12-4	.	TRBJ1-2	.	CASSFRAGDGYTF	TGTGCCAGCAGTTTTCGGGCAGGGGATGGCTACACCTTC
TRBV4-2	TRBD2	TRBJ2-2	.	CASSQDATSVSNTGELFF	TGTGCCAGCAGCCAAGACGCGACTAGCGTTTCGAACACCGGGGAGCTGTTTTTT
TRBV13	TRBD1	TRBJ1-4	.	CASSLGGQGNEKLFF	TGTGCCAGCAGCTTAGGGGGACAGGGGAATGAAAAACTGTTTTTT
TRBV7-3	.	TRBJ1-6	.	CASSLKAGSDSPLHF	TGTGCCAGCAGCTTAAAGGCAGGATCTGATTCACCCCTCCACTTT
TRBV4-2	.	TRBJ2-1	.	CASSQDSGFNNEQFF	TGTGCCAGCAGCCAAGATAGCGGTTTTAATAATGAGCAGTTCTTC
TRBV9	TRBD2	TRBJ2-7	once	CASSTSGRGEQYF	TGTGCCAGCAGCACTAGCGGCCGAGGGGAGCAGTACTTC
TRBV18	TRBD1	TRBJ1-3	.	CASSPRMGQATGNTIYF	TGTGCCAGCTCACCCCGAATGGGACAGGCAACTGGAAACACCATATATTTT
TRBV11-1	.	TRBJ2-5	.	CASSLGGLETQYF	TGTGCCAGCAGCTTGGGGGGGCTGGAGACCCAGTACTTC
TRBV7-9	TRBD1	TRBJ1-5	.	CASSPLRQGASGSNQPQHF	TGTGCCAGCAGCCCCCTTCGGCAGGGGGCCTCGGGTAGCAATCAGCCCCAGCATTTT
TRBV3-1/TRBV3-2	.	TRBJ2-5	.	CASSPPLQGTLETQYF	TGTGCCAGCAGCCCGCCCCTTCAGGGGACCCTAGAGACCCAGTACTTC
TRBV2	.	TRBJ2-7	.	CASSLLGEQYF	TGTGCCAGCAGCCTGCTAGGCGAGCAGTACTTC
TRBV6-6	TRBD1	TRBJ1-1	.	CASSLPGQRNTEAFF	TGTGCCAGCAGCCTACCGGGACAGAGGAACACTGAAGCTTTCTTT
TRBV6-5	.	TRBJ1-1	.	CASSDSSRAFF	TGTGCCAGCAGCGATTCCTCGAGAGCTTTCTTT
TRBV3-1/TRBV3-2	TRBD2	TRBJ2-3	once	CASSLGLAGGGTDTQYF	TGTGCCAGCAGCCTCGGACTAGCGGGAGGGGGCACAGATACGCAGTATTTT
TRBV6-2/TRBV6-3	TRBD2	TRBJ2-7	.	CASSYSSGTSFYEQYF	TGTGCCAGCAGTTACTCTTCCGGGACTAGCTTCTACGAGCAGTACTTC
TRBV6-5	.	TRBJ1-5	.	CASSRKDQPQHF	TGTGCCAGCTCTAGGAAAGACCAGCCCCAGCATTTT
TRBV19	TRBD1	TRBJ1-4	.	CASKKTGADEKLFF	TGTGCCAGTAAAAAGACAGGGGCGGATGAAAAACTGTTTTTT
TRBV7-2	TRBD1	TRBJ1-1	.	CASSAYRGATEAFF	TGTGCCAGCAGCGCCTACAGGGGGGCCACTGAAGCTTTCTTT
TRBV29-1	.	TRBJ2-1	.	CSVGRGSPDYNEQFF	TGCAGCGTTGGTCGAGGGAGCCCCGACTACAATGAGCAGTTCTTC
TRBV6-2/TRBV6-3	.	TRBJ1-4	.	CASSYIGRATNEKLFF	TGTGCCAGCAGTTACATTGGGCGCGCAACTAATGAAAAACTGTTTTTT
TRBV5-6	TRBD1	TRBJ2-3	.	CASSSRTGTGTDTQYF	TGTGCCAGCAGCAGCCGGACAGGGACAGGGACAGATACGCAGTATTTT
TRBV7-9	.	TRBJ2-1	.	CASSPGEGGLWNEQFF	TGTGCCAGCAGCCCGGGGGAGGGGGGCTTGTGGAATGAGCAGTTCTTC